This T cell receptor (beta chain) was documented in a study of blood T cell repertoires in COVID-19. Study-level background: Whether acute or convalescent, the COVID-19 samples came from the United States, Italy and Spain. T cells, B-cell-depleted T cells, or PBMCs supplied cDNA or gDNA.

The V gene's germline CDR1 is KGHDR and CDR2 SFDVKD. CDR3 length: 15 amino acids. V trimming: 8 bases; J trimming: 2 bases; junction bases outside the gene matches: 10. Data came from immunoSEQ multiplex PCR; TCRdb stores just in-frame clones and leaves some out. The sample has roughly 100,000 clones; over 75% are singletons. J is TRBJ1-1 and V is TRBV24-1, with TRBD1 matching over 7 bases. Sequenced sample: peripheral blood. This receptor was identified in a man older than 75 with acute or convalescent COVID-19. The CDR3 sequence is CATKRTGRENTEAFF. In DNA, the CDR3 is TGTGCCACCAAAAGGACAGGAAGGGAAAACACTGAAGCTTTCTTT.